This T cell receptor (beta chain) was recorded in a study of cytomegalovirus exposure and HLA in healthy donors. 60 Vbeta and 13 Jbeta primers were used in PCR. Only in-frame clones appear in the TCRdb table, and some are missing; sequencing was by immunoSEQ multiplex PCR. The sample records approximately 110,000 clones, around 72% being singletons. Trimming took 7 bases from V and 2 from J; bases not matched to a gene: 7. Germline lookup yields CDR1 SQVTM and CDR2 ANQGSEA. This CDR3 contains 13 residues. This receptor was identified in a woman between 40 and 50 years old in good health and CMV-seropositive. The specimen was PBMCs. The chain couples TRBV29-1 to TRBJ1-1; 7 nucleotides match TRBD1. The CDR3 spells CSGEQGVNTEAFF. CDR3 DNA sequence: TGCAGCGGGGAGCAGGGGGTTAACACTGAAGCTTTCTTT.